These 25 T cell receptor beta chains were all obtained from the same sample, sequenced in a study of CD8 T cells in Susac syndrome. Reverse transcription of about 0.5 to 1 ug RNA used random hexamers. A single record per CDR3 protein comes from TCRdb applying MiXCR to the immunoSEQ multiplex PCR reads. Altogether about 190,000 distinct CDR3 sequences are present, 90% to 95% being singletons, with the ten largest covering around 0.093%. The sample was CD4+ T cells from PBMCs. Receptors were obtained from a human donor in good health.

The chain joins TRBV20-1 to TRBJ1-5, with a weak D call TRBD1 (5 bases). V was clipped by 6 bases and J by 5 bases, with 14 bases between them. Germline CDR1 DFQATT, CDR2 SNEGSKA (reference sequence). The CDR3 has 13 residues. CDR3 DNA sequence: TGCAGTGCGCAATGGCCGGGGGATCAGCCCCAGCATTTT. Amino acids: CSAQWPGDQPQHF.

V is TRBV3-1 and J is TRBJ2-1; weak D call: TRBD2 (6 bases). The V gene lost 2 bases and the J gene lost 12 bases, with 11 bases spanning the gap. This CDR3 comprises 12 residues. Germline CDR1 LGHDT, CDR2 YNNKEL (reference sequence). The CDR3 is CASSQYRGRQFF. CDR3 bases: TGTGCCAGCAGCCAATACCGGGGGAGGCAGTTCTTC.

J is TRBJ2-5 and V is TRBV3-1, with TRBD2 as a possible D gene (5 bases). Germline CDR1 and CDR2: LGHDT and YNNKEL (reference sequence). This CDR3 spans 17 amino acids. V gave up 4 bases and J gave up 0 bases, with 18 bases separating them. CDR3 region: CASSLRRGLLYQETQYF. The CDR3 DNA reads TGTGCCAGCAGCCTCCGCCGTGGACTCCTGTACCAAGAGACCCAGTACTTC.

The chain joins TRBV27 to TRBJ2-7; no definite D call. From germline, CDR1 is MNHEY and CDR2 SMNVEV (reference sequence). CDR3 size: 10 residues. CDR3 bases: TGTGCTACCGGCCGGGACGAGCAGTACTTC. It encodes CATGRDEQYF.

The rearrangement uses TRBV23-1 and TRBJ2-7, with D tentatively TRBD1 or TRBD2 (5 bases each). TRBV23-1 is an ORF, and what it does is uncertain. The CDR3 spans 15 residues. Trimming removed 5 bases at V and 6 bases at J, with 20 bases between. DNA of the CDR3: TGCGCCAGCAGTTGGAACGAATGTGAGGGGACCGAGCAGTACTTC. The encoded protein is CASSWNECEGTEQYF.

The rearrangement uses TRBV29-1 and TRBJ2-3; TRBD1 matches 10 bases. Trimming took 4 bases from V and 3 from J; bases not matched to a gene: 7. This CDR3 contains 15 residues. Germline V lookup: CDR1 SQVTM, CDR2 ANQGSEA. For the CDR3, the DNA is TGCAGCGTTGGGACAGGGGGAGGAGGAACAGATACGCAGTATTTT. Translating it yields CSVGTGGGGTDTQYF.

The rearrangement links TRBV30 to TRBJ2-3; D is perhaps TRBD1 (6 bases). The CDR3 totals 12 residues. The germline gives CDR1 GTSNPN, CDR2 SVGIG (reference sequence). The V end was cut by 4 bases, the J end by 5 bases, with 10 bases between. The DNA for the CDR3 is TGTGCCTGGACAGGGGATGGAGATACGCAGTATTTT. This encodes CAWTGDGDTQYF.

V and J are TRBV7-2 and TRBJ1-6, with D unresolved. Trimming pared 2 bases from V and 7 bases from J, leaving 3 bases between. Germline V CDR1 and CDR2: SGHTA, FQGNSA. The CDR3 spans 12 residues. The CDR3 is CASSLSNSPLHF. The CDR3 DNA reads as TGTGCCAGCAGCTTATCAAATTCACCCCTCCACTTT.

The chain combines TRBV20-1 with TRBJ2-3; D uncertain. This CDR3 comprises 14 residues. Germline lookup yields CDR1 DFQATT and CDR2 SNEGSKA (reference sequence). The V end was cut by 6 bases, the J end by 5 bases, with 18 bases between. The chain's CDR3 is CSANPPVPGDTQYF. CDR3 nucleotides: TGCAGTGCCAATCCCCCGGTCCCTGGAGATACGCAGTATTTT.

J is TRBJ2-1 and V is TRBV18; D might be TRBD1 (6 bases). The CDR3 has 14 residues. Trimming shortened V by 6 bases and J by 7 bases, and 16 bases separated the two germline ends. The germline V gene has CDR1 KGHSH and CDR2 LQKENI. The DNA for the CDR3 is TGTGCCAGCTCCCGCTTAGGGGGACATAATGAGCAGTTCTTC. As protein: CASSRLGGHNEQFF.

V usage is TRBV24-1 and J usage is TRBJ2-1, with D maybe TRBD1 (6 bases). V was pared by 4 bases and J by 10 bases, with 16 bases between. CDR1 and CDR2 (germline): KGHDR, SFDVKD. CDR3 length: 14 amino acids. The CDR3 region is CATSDHQGPGEQFF. CDR3 sequence (DNA): TGTGCCACCAGTGACCACCAGGGGCCGGGGGAGCAGTTCTTC.

This rearrangement joins TRBV20-1 to TRBJ1-5; maybe TRBD1 (6 bases). Germline values: CDR1 DFQATT, CDR2 SNEGSKA (reference sequence). The CDR3 length is 13 residues. The V end lost 4 bases, the J end lost 3 bases, and 10 bases lay between the germline ends. CDR3 coding DNA: TGCAGTGCTACCGACAGGAACAATCAGCCCCAGCATTTT. This sequence encodes CSATDRNNQPQHF.

The chain joins TRBV28 to TRBJ1-5; D unclear. Germline V gene sequence: CDR1 MDHEN, CDR2 SYDVKM. The CDR3 loop spans 16 amino acids. Trimming left V 5 bases short and J 2 bases short, with 16 bases between. The CDR3 region is CASSRTQNTGNQPQHF. In nucleotides, the CDR3 is TGTGCCAGCAGTCGGACCCAGAATACGGGCAATCAGCCCCAGCATTTT.

The chain employs TRBV4-1 and TRBJ1-5; D perhaps matches TRBD1 (5 bases). The V gene lost 6 bases and the J gene lost 2 bases, with 11 bases spanning the gap. The germline V gene has CDR1 MGHRA and CDR2 YSYEKL. CDR3 length equals 14 residues. CDR3 DNA: TGCGCCAGCAGTCAAACGGGGGGCAATCAGCCCCAGCATTTT. It specifies CASSQTGGNQPQHF.

This CDR3 is CASSPADETQYF. The CDR3 region has the DNA TGTGCCAGCTCACCAGCGGACGAGACCCAGTACTTC. The rearrangement links TRBV18 to TRBJ2-5; D not resolved. Germline V gene lookup returns CDR1 KGHSH and CDR2 LQKENI. The CDR3 consists of 12 residues. Trimming stripped 2 bases from V and 5 bases from J, with 6 bases between.

The chain joins TRBV20-1 to TRBJ2-5; D is perhaps TRBD1 (6 bases). Looked up from germline, CDR1 is DFQATT and CDR2 is SNEGSKA (reference sequence). This CDR3 is built from 17 residues. With 6 bases removed from V and 0 bases from J, the gap between germline ends came to 23 bases. CDR3 nucleotide sequence: TGCAGTGCACCCGGGACACCCTCAGGCTTTTACCAAGAGACCCAGTACTTC. Its protein is CSAPGTPSGFYQETQYF.

The rearrangement joins TRBV19 to TRBJ2-7; 8 nucleotides line up with TRBD2. CDR1 and CDR2 from the germline V gene are LNHDA and SQIVND (reference sequence). The V segment lost 6 bases and the J segment 2 bases; nucleotides outside the gene matches: 6. The CDR3 is 14 amino acids. CDR3 DNA: TGTGCCAGTAGCCCGGCGGGAGGTCCCTACGAGCAGTACGTC. It specifies CASSPAGGPYEQYV.

CDR3 nucleotides: TGTGCCAGCAGCCCGATTGAAAACAGGCGATACTATGGCTACACCTTC. Amino acid sequence: CASSPIENRRYYGYTF. J is TRBJ1-2 and V is TRBV11-2; maybe TRBD1 (5 bases). The CDR3 contains 16 residues. V was shortened by 5 bases and J by 3 bases, with 19 bases between the two germline ends. Germline V CDR1 and CDR2: SGHAT, FQNNGV.

The chain combines TRBV9 with TRBJ1-6; D remains unclear. V lost 3 bases, J lost 6 bases, and 13 bases lay in between. CDR3 length equals 15 residues. CDR1 and CDR2 from the germline V gene are SGDLS and YYNGEE. Here the CDR3 reads CASSEFWNLNSPLHF. CDR3 in DNA: TGTGCCAGCAGCGAATTCTGGAACCTTAATTCACCCCTCCACTTT.

V gene TRBV9 combines with J gene TRBJ2-3; 9 bases match TRBD2. Per germline, CDR1 SGDLS and CDR2 YYNGEE. Trimming cost V 6 bases and J 5 bases; bases outside gene matches: 10. CDR3 length: 15 residues. The CDR3 spells CASKAGGSGEDTQYF. In DNA, the CDR3 is TGTGCCAGCAAAGCGGGGGGCTCAGGGGAAGATACGCAGTATTTT.

J is TRBJ2-3 and V is TRBV20-1, with D hard to call. Trimming removed 3 bases at V and 1 base at J, with 8 bases between. The CDR3 spans 13 residues. Germline values: CDR1 DFQATT, CDR2 SNEGSKA (reference sequence). The CDR3 nucleotides read TGCAGTGCTAGTCATAGGCGCACAGATACGCAGTATTTT. Its translation is CSASHRRTDTQYF.

CDR3 residues: CASSQDRIGPQHF. CDR3 DNA: TGTGCCAGCAGCCAAGACCGGATAGGGCCCCAGCATTTT. The chain is built from TRBV3-1 and TRBJ1-5; D call uncertain. Between the trimmed V and J ends, which lost 0 bases and 9 bases, there was a span of 9 bases. Germline values: CDR1 LGHDT, CDR2 YNNKEL (reference sequence). This CDR3 contains 13 residues.

The chain carries TRBV20-1 and TRBJ1-2; TRBD1 matches 8 bases. J was trimmed by 6 bases and V by 6 bases; bases with no gene match: 6. This CDR3 contains 12 residues. Germline CDR1 reads DFQATT; CDR2 reads SNEGSKA (reference sequence). The CDR3 sequence: CSATDRVHGYTF. The CDR3 DNA is TGCAGTGCAACGGACAGGGTGCATGGCTACACCTTC.

The V call is TRBV4-1, the J call TRBJ2-7, with D hard to call. This CDR3 comprises 13 residues. The germline V gene encodes CDR1 MGHRA and CDR2 YSYEKL. V lost 4 bases to trimming and J lost 1 base, with 8 bases between them. The CDR3 coding sequence is TGCGCCAGCAGCCTCCAGGCTTCCTACGAGCAGTACTTC. It codes for CASSLQASYEQYF.

The chain carries TRBV11-2 and TRBJ1-5; no firm D call. V shed 0 bases and J shed 4 bases, with 7 bases lying between them. The germline V gene encodes CDR1 SGHAT and CDR2 FQNNGV. The CDR3 runs to 14 residues. The CDR3, as DNA: TGTGCCAGCAGCTTAGATCGGCTGAATCAGCCCCAGCATTTT. Protein product: CASSLDRLNQPQHF. The full variable domain, in which reference TRBV11-2 and TRBJ1-5 provide the parts outside the CDR3, is EAGVAQSPRYKIIEKRQSVAFWCNPISGHATLYWYQQILGQGPKLLIQFQNNGVVDDSQLPKDRFSAERLKGVDSTLKIQPAKLEDSAVYLCASSLDRLNQPQHFGDGTRLSIL.